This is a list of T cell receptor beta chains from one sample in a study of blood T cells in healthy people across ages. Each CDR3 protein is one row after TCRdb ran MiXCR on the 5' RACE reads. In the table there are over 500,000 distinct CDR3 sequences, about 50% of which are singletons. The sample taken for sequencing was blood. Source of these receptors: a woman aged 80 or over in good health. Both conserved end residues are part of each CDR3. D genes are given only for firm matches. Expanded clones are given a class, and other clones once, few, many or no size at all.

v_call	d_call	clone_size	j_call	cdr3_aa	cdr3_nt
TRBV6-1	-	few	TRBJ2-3	CASSEAGYPTDTQYF	TGTGCCAGCAGTGAAGCCGGGTACCCCACAGATACGCAGTATTTT
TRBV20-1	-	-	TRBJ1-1	CSARRRDIMDTEAFF	TGCAGTGCTAGACGCCGGGACATTATGGACACTGAAGCTTTCTTT
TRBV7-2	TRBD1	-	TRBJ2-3	CASSLDRGRADTQYF	TGTGCCAGCAGCCTGGACAGGGGGCGGGCAGATACGCAGTATTTT
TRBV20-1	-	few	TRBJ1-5	CSARTGTNQPQHF	TGCAGTGCTAGGACAGGCACCAATCAGCCCCAGCATTTT
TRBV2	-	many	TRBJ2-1	CASSEGNRIEQFF	TGTGCCAGCAGTGAGGGAAATCGAATCGAGCAGTTCTTC
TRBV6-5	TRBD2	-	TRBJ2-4	CASSPQAARGENIQYF	TGTGCCAGCAGTCCGCAGGCGGCTCGGGGGGAAAACATTCAGTACTTC
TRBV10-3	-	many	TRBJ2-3	CATERQGTDTQYF	TGTGCCACCGAACGGCAGGGCACAGATACGCAGTATTTT
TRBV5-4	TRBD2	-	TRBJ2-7	CASSLGSGLAVYNERYF	TGTGCCAGCAGCTTGGGATCAGGACTAGCGGTTTACAATGAGCGGTACTTC
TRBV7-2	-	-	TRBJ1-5	CASSPAGGQPQHF	TGTGCCAGCAGCCCAGCCGGGGGCCAGCCCCAGCATTTT
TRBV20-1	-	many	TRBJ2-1	CSASHWGENEQFF	TGCAGTGCCTCACATTGGGGGGAAAATGAGCAGTTCTTC
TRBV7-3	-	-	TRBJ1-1	CASSRRGGLTEAFF	TGTGCCAGCAGCCGTCGGGGGGGACTGACTGAAGCTTTCTTT
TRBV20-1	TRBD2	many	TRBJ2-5	CSAHGTSGSPTETQYF	TGCAGTGCCCACGGGACTAGCGGGAGCCCTACGGAAACCCAGTACTTC
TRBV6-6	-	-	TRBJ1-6	CATGWSPNSPLHF	TGTGCCACCGGTTGGTCCCCTAATTCACCCCTCCACTTT
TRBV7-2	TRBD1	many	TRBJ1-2	CASSVRQGFTF	TGTGCCAGCAGCGTCCGACAGGGGTTCACCTTC
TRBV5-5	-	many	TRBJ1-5	CASSRVATDQPQHF	TGTGCCAGCAGCCGCGTCGCGACGGATCAGCCCCAGCATTTT
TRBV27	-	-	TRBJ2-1	CATEVPVRGQFF	TGTGCCACCGAAGTCCCTGTTAGGGGGCAGTTCTTC
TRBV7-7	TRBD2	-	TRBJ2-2	CASSLTAGARNTGELFF	TGTGCTAGCAGCTTAACAGCGGGGGCCCGGAACACCGGGGAGCTGTTTTTT
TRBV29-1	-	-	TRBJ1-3	CSVEDPQGTGNTIYF	TGCAGCGTTGAAGATCCCCAGGGGACTGGAAACACCATATATTTT